This T cell receptor (beta chain) was sequenced during a study of spatial heterogeneity in lung cancer. The J segment lost 4 bases and the V segment lost 0 bases, leaving 1 base of the junction unmatched. This CDR3 is 14 amino acids long. The germline V gene has CDR1 SGHRS and CDR2 YFSETQ. MiXCR, run by TCRdb on the 5' RACE reads, gives a single entry per CDR3 protein. The sample shows 60,000 to 75,000 distinct CDR3 sequences, under 7.5% of them seen only once. The time point: sample taken at primary tumor resection. This clonotype was detected many times. The chain carries TRBV5-1 and TRBJ2-5; 9 bases map to TRBD1. This receptor was taken from a female donor with early-stage non-small cell lung cancer. Source: PBMCs, taken at surgery. CDR3 nucleotides: TGCGCCAGCAGCTTGGGGACAGGGGCAGAGACCCAGTACTTC. As protein: CASSLGTGAETQYF.